The present T cell receptor beta chain was sequenced within a study of cytomegalovirus exposure and HLA in healthy donors. On the study more broadly: In an earlier analysis, approximately 120 million unique TCR beta sequences were found from 150 million to 200 million T cells.

Regarding this clone: The antigen is undetermined.

Whole-study findings and limits: For most TCR sequences rarity was the rule, although some public TCRs occurred in many donors.

PCR involved 60 Vbeta and 13 Jbeta primers. Profiled with immunoSEQ multiplex PCR; TCRdb holds only in-frame clones, not every one. The sample table includes some 130,000 clones. Per germline, CDR1 GTSNPN and CDR2 SVGIG (reference sequence). The CDR3 sequence is 14 residues long. J lost 11 bases, V lost 3 bases, and 10 bases had no gene match. This chain joins TRBV30 and TRBJ1-4, with 9 bases lining up with TRBD1. The sequenced sample consisted of PBMCs. The sequence derives from a woman between 35 and 50 years old in good health and CMV-seropositive. The CDR3 region has the DNA TGTGCCTGGAGGGGACAGGGCCCTATTGAGAAACTGTTTTTT. It yields the protein CAWRGQGPIEKLFF.